This T cell receptor (beta chain) was retrieved from a study of shared clonotypes between healthy human individuals. Naive CD8 isolation took CD45RO-negative cells positively selected for CCR7 and excluded terminally differentiated effector memory CD45RA+ cells. Sequencing was performed with immunoSEQ multiplex PCR; in TCRdb, only in-frame clones are kept and a portion is missing. The sample holds about 2.1 million clones; just over 90% are singletons and the top ten take around 1.8%. This clone was seen more than once but under ten times. This sample also contains other DNA sequences that code for the same CDR3. The germline CDR1 and CDR2 sequences are SGDLS and YYNGEE. Trimming took 3 bases from V and 1 from J, leaving 7 bases between them. The CDR3 extends over 13 amino acids.

The origin of this receptor is a man between 18 and 29 years old in good health. Some clones in this sample may be carry-over from other donors' samples. Sequencing was carried out using naive CD8+ T cells from PBMCs. V gene TRBV9 combines with J gene TRBJ1-1; a possible D gene is TRBD1 (5 bases). The CDR3 is CASSEGTNTEAFF. The CDR3 region has the DNA TGTGCCAGCAGCGAAGGGACGAACACTGAAGCTTTCTTT.